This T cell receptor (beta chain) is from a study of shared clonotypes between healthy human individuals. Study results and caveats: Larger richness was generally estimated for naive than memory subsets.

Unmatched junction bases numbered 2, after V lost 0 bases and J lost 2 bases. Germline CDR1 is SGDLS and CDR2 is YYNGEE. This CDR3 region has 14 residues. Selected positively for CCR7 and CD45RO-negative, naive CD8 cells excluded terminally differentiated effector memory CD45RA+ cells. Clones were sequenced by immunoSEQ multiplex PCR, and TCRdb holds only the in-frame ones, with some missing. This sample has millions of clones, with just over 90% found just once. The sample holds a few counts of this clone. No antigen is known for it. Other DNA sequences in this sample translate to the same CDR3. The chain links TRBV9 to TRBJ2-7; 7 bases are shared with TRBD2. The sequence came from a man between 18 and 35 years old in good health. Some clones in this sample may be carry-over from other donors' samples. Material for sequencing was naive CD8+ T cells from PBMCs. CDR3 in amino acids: CASSVGGSTYEQYF. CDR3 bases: TGTGCCAGCAGCGTAGGCGGGAGTACCTACGAGCAGTACTTC.